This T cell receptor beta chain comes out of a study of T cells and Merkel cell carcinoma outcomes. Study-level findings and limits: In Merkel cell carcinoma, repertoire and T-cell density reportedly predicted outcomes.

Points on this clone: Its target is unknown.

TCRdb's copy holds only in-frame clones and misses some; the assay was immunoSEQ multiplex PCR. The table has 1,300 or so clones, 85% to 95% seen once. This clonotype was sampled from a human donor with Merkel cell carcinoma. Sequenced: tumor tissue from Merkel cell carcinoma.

As DNA, the CDR3 is TGTGCCAGCAGCTTAACAGTACGGGGCCGCAGCTCCTACAATGAGCAGTTCTTC. Amino acid sequence: CASSLTVRGRSSYNEQFF. V and J are TRBV7-2 and TRBJ2-1; D may be TRBD1 or TRBD2 (5 bases each). Trimming cost V 2 bases and J 0 bases, with 17 bases left between them. The CDR3 covers 18 residues. Germline CDR1 reads SGHTA; CDR2 reads FQGNSA.